The clone carrying this T cell receptor beta chain was detected many times. This CDR3 comprises 13 residues. From germline, CDR1 is DFQATT and CDR2 SNEGSKA (reference sequence). V lost 6 bases, J lost 3 bases, and 15 bases lay in between. This specimen comes from a study of CD8 T cells in ankylosing spondylitis. MiXCR was run by TCRdb on the 5' RACE reads, yielding one entry per CDR3 protein. The sample lists hundreds of thousands of distinct CDR3 sequences, about 10% occurring once. The TCR sequence derives from a male donor with ankylosing spondylitis or in good health (not recorded which). Sequencing input: blood, either unsorted or a sorted T cell fraction (not recorded which). J is TRBJ2-7 and V is TRBV20-1; possibly TRBD1 or TRBD2 for D (5 bases each). The CDR3 sequence is CSATAPRGYEQYF. The DNA for the CDR3 is TGCAGTGCCACAGCCCCGAGGGGCTACGAGCAGTACTTC.